The present TCR beta chain was sequenced within a study of blood T cells in healthy people across ages. Whole-study context: The template switching approach captured approximately one barcoded beta molecule for every two T cells. Findings of the study overall: Age brought a roughly linear fall in TCR beta diversity measured per million T cells.

A word on this clonotype: Its antigen is undetermined.

Together with a sample-barcoded 5' primer, a J-beta primer mix was included in a second PCR lasting about 7 to 11 cycles. TCRdb re-derived calls from the 5' RACE reads in MiXCR, one entry per CDR3 protein. The data contain fewer than 2 million distinct CDR3 sequences, roughly 43% of them singletons. Germline V lookup: CDR1 DFQATT, CDR2 SNEGSKA (reference sequence). This CDR3 contains 12 residues. The origin of this receptor is a human donor in good health. Sequencing input: blood. The chain couples TRBV20-1 to TRBJ2-7, with D maybe TRBD2 (6 bases). The end of the DNA aligns better with TRBJ2-5, so the J call may be wrong. CDR3 in DNA: TGCAGTGCGTCGGGACTTGGACGGACCCAGTACTTC. Amino acids: CSASGLGRTQYF.